The count of the clone carrying this T cell receptor (beta chain) is one. Its target is unknown. This entry is derived from a study of radiotherapy plus CTLA-4 blockade in lung cancer. Findings and caveats of the study: Interferon-beta and early blood T cell clone dynamics reportedly predicted response best.

Sequenced by immunoSEQ multiplex PCR; TCRdb stores in-frame clones only, minus some. The table includes 58,000 or so clones, around 80% detected once. Unmatched junction bases numbered 4, after V lost 5 bases and J lost 6 bases. The CDR3 runs 14 residues. Germline-derived CDR1 and CDR2 are SGHTA and FQGNSA. The sequenced sample was peripheral blood, obtained from a patient treated with radiotherapy plus ipilimumab. This sequence was found in a human donor with non-small cell lung cancer who had a complete response to radiotherapy plus ipilimumab. The gene calls are TRBV7-2 and TRBJ2-2; 9 bases are shared with TRBD1. CDR3 DNA sequence: TGTGCCAGCAGCGGCCGGGACAGGGCCGGGGAGCTGTTTTTT. As protein: CASSGRDRAGELFF.